The clone carrying this T cell receptor beta chain was counted a few times. Its target is unknown. One entry per CDR3 protein results from TCRdb running MiXCR on the PCR reads. The sample has about 98,000 distinct CDR3 sequences; 30% to 45% are singletons. The data derive from a study of molecular identifiers for immune sequencing clone quantification. Each library that profiled naive CD8 cells came from 20,000 to 1,000,000 sorted cells with 10%, 30% or 50% RNA. Using a CD8+CD4-CCR7+CD45RA+ phenotype, naive CD8 T cells were sorted. CDR1 is MNHNY and CDR2 is SVGAGI in the germline V gene (reference sequence). V gave up 2 bases and J gave up 2 bases, with 11 bases separating them. The CDR3 contains 15 residues. Study-wide points: The share of molecules held by clones above 20 RNA copies was over 99% in effector cells and under 1% in naive cells.

This clonotype was obtained from a human donor in good health. Some libraries in this study had Jurkat cell RNA spiked in. This chain joins TRBV6-6 and TRBJ2-3; D call uncertain. The specimen sequenced was naive CD8+ T cells from blood, with Jurkat cell RNA spiked in. The subset was: FACS-sorted CD8+CD4-CCR7+CD45RA+ naive T cells. The chain's CDR3 is CASSYESGYTDTQYF. CDR3 bases: TGTGCCAGCAGTTACGAGTCAGGTTACACAGATACGCAGTATTTT.